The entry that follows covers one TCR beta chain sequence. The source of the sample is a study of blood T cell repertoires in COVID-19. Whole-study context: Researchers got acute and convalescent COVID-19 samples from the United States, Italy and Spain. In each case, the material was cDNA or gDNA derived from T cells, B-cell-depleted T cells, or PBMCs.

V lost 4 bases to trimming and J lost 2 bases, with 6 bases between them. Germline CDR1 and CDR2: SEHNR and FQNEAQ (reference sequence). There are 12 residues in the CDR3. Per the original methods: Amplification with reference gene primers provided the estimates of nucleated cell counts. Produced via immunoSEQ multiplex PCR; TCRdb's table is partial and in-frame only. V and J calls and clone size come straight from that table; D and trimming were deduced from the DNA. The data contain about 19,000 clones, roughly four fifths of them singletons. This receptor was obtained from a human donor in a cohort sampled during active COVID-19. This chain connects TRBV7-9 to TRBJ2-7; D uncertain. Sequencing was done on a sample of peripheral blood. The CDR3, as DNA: TGTGCCAGCAGCTCCCGGGCCTACGAGCAGTACTTC. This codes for CASSSRAYEQYF.